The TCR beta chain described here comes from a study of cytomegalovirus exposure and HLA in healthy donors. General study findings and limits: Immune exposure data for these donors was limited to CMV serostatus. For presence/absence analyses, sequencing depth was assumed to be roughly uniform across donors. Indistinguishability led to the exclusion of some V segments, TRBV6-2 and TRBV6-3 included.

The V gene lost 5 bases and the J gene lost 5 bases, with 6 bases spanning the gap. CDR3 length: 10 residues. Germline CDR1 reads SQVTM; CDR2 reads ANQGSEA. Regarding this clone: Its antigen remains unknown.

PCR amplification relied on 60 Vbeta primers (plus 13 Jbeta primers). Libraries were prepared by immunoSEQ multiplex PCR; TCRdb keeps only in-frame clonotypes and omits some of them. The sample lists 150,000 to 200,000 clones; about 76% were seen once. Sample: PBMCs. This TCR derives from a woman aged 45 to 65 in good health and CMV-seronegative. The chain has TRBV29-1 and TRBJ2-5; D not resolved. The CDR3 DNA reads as TGCAGCGTTTCCCGGGAGACCCAGTACTTC. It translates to CSVSRETQYF.